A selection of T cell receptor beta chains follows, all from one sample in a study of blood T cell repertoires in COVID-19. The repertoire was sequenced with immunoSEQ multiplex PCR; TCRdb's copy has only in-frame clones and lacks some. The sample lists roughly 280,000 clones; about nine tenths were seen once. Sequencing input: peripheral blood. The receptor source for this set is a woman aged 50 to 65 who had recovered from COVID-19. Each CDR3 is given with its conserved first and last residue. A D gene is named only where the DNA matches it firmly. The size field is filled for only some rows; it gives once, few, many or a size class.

cdr3_nt: TGTGCCATCAGTGACCTCGCGACAGGGGCGACTAGCGGGCATTACGAGCAGTACTTC
cdr3_aa: CAISDLATGATSGHYEQYF
d_call: TRBD2
j_call: TRBJ2-7
v_call: TRBV10-3
clone_size: -

cdr3_nt: TGTTCTAGCGGGAGTTGGTACGAGCAGTACTTC
cdr3_aa: CSSGSWYEQYF
d_call: TRBD2
j_call: TRBJ2-7
v_call: TRBV25-1
clone_size: -

cdr3_nt: TGTGCCAGCAGCCGAGGCCGTACCCTCGGGGCTAACTATGGCTACACCTTC
cdr3_aa: CASSRGRTLGANYGYTF
d_call: -
j_call: TRBJ1-2
v_call: TRBV7-8
clone_size: -

cdr3_nt: TGTGCCAGTAAAGTGGTGGGGGGGAACCCTGGCTACACCTTC
cdr3_aa: CASKVVGGNPGYTF
d_call: -
j_call: TRBJ1-2
v_call: TRBV19
clone_size: -

cdr3_nt: TGTGCCAGCAGTCCCAGGCTTGGTATAAGCACTGAAGCTTTCTTT
cdr3_aa: CASSPRLGISTEAFF
d_call: -
j_call: TRBJ1-1
v_call: TRBV28
clone_size: -

cdr3_nt: TGTGCCAGCAGTGACGTGACAGGGAGAAACACTGAAGCTTTCTTT
cdr3_aa: CASSDVTGRNTEAFF
d_call: TRBD1
j_call: TRBJ1-1
v_call: TRBV2
clone_size: -

cdr3_nt: TGCGCCAGCAGCTTTAACGGGTGGGATAATTCACCCCTCCACTTT
cdr3_aa: CASSFNGWDNSPLHF
d_call: -
j_call: TRBJ1-6
v_call: TRBV5-1
clone_size: once

cdr3_nt: TGTGCCAGCAGCTTGCGTAGCGGGGGTTACGAGCAGTACTTC
cdr3_aa: CASSLRSGGYEQYF
d_call: TRBD2
j_call: TRBJ2-7
v_call: TRBV5-6
clone_size: few

cdr3_nt: TGTGCCAGCAGCTTAATTGTAGGGGACAGACATTCTAACTATGGCTACACCTTC
cdr3_aa: CASSLIVGDRHSNYGYTF
d_call: TRBD1
j_call: TRBJ1-2
v_call: TRBV11-2
clone_size: -

cdr3_nt: TGTGCCAGCAGACAGAACCGGGACAGCTACGAGCAGTACTTC
cdr3_aa: CASRQNRDSYEQYF
d_call: TRBD1
j_call: TRBJ2-7
v_call: TRBV2
clone_size: -

cdr3_nt: TGTGCCAGCAGTACCGGGACAGGGGGTCTCGAGCAGTACTTC
cdr3_aa: CASSTGTGGLEQYF
d_call: TRBD1
j_call: TRBJ2-7
v_call: TRBV28
clone_size: -

cdr3_nt: TGTGCCAGCAGCACCATGGGGGGGTACGAGCAGTACTTC
cdr3_aa: CASSTMGGYEQYF
d_call: TRBD2
j_call: TRBJ2-7
v_call: TRBV5-4
clone_size: -

cdr3_nt: TGTGCCAGCAGTTCCCCCTCTGCGAACACCGGGGAGCTGTTTTTT
cdr3_aa: CASSSPSANTGELFF
d_call: -
j_call: TRBJ2-2
v_call: TRBV6-2/TRBV6-3
clone_size: -

cdr3_nt: TGTGCCACCAGTGTTACCAGCGTCGGTGAGCAGTTCTTC
cdr3_aa: CATSVTSVGEQFF
d_call: -
j_call: TRBJ2-1
v_call: TRBV24-1
clone_size: -

cdr3_nt: TGTGCCAGCAGTTTCGCGGGAGCTAGGAATGAGCAGTTCTTC
cdr3_aa: CASSFAGARNEQFF
d_call: TRBD2
j_call: TRBJ2-1
v_call: TRBV28
clone_size: -

cdr3_nt: TGTGCCACCAACAGTCAGGTCCGGGAGACCCAGTACTTC
cdr3_aa: CATNSQVRETQYF
d_call: -
j_call: TRBJ2-5
v_call: TRBV15
clone_size: once

cdr3_nt: TGTGCCAGCTCACAGAGGACAGGGGGCTTTTCGAACACTGAAGCTTTCTTT
cdr3_aa: CASSQRTGGFSNTEAFF
d_call: TRBD1
j_call: TRBJ1-1
v_call: TRBV18
clone_size: -

cdr3_nt: TGTGCCAGCAGTTCGACAGGCGCTAACTATGGCTACACCTTC
cdr3_aa: CASSSTGANYGYTF
d_call: -
j_call: TRBJ1-2
v_call: TRBV7-9
clone_size: -

cdr3_nt: TGTGCCAGTAGTATGATAGCGGGCTACGAGCAGTACTTC
cdr3_aa: CASSMIAGYEQYF
d_call: TRBD2
j_call: TRBJ2-7
v_call: TRBV19
clone_size: -

cdr3_nt: TGTGCCAGCAGCAGGGGACAGGGGGTTGGGGGCAATCAGCCCCAGCATTTT
cdr3_aa: CASSRGQGVGGNQPQHF
d_call: TRBD1
j_call: TRBJ1-5
v_call: TRBV5-6
clone_size: -

cdr3_nt: TGTGCCAGCAGTGAAGTCGCTAGCGGGAGGAACAATGAGCAGTTCTTC
cdr3_aa: CASSEVASGRNNEQFF
d_call: TRBD2
j_call: TRBJ2-1
v_call: TRBV25-1
clone_size: -

cdr3_nt: TGTGCCAGCAGCTGCGTGCCTAGACTCGCTCGAGGGGAGCAGTACTTC
cdr3_aa: CASSCVPRLARGEQYF
d_call: -
j_call: TRBJ2-7
v_call: TRBV11-3
clone_size: once

cdr3_nt: TGTGCCACCCGACTGGGGGCGCAAACTGAAGCTTTCTTT
cdr3_aa: CATRLGAQTEAFF
d_call: -
j_call: TRBJ1-1
v_call: TRBV15
clone_size: once

cdr3_nt: TGTGCCTGGAATTTCCTCTATTCACCCCTCCACTTT
cdr3_aa: CAWNFLYSPLHF
d_call: -
j_call: TRBJ1-6
v_call: TRBV30
clone_size: -

cdr3_nt: TGTGCCAGCAGCATACCGGGACTAGCGGGAGAAGAGACCCAGTACTTC
cdr3_aa: CASSIPGLAGEETQYF
d_call: TRBD2
j_call: TRBJ2-5
v_call: TRBV7-2
clone_size: -

cdr3_nt: TGTGCCAGTAGTCTGCGACAGGGAAACAATGAGCAGTTCTTC
cdr3_aa: CASSLRQGNNEQFF
d_call: TRBD1
j_call: TRBJ2-1
v_call: TRBV19
clone_size: -

cdr3_nt: TGCGCCAGCAGCCGATCGGGGGGGCAGGAGACCCAGTACTTC
cdr3_aa: CASSRSGGQETQYF
d_call: TRBD2
j_call: TRBJ2-5
v_call: TRBV5-1
clone_size: -

cdr3_nt: TGTGCCAGCAGTTTTAACCCCGGGAGCTCCTACGAGCAGTACTTC
cdr3_aa: CASSFNPGSSYEQYF
d_call: -
j_call: TRBJ2-7
v_call: TRBV28
clone_size: -

cdr3_nt: TGTGCCAGCAGCTTGGGGGAGGGTCTCTACAATGAGCAGTTCTTC
cdr3_aa: CASSLGEGLYNEQFF
d_call: TRBD2
j_call: TRBJ2-1
v_call: TRBV5-5
clone_size: -

cdr3_nt: TGTGCCAGCAGCGGGACAAGCACTGAAGCTTTCTTT
cdr3_aa: CASSGTSTEAFF
d_call: -
j_call: TRBJ1-1
v_call: TRBV11-1
clone_size: -

cdr3_nt: TGTGCCAGCCTCCACGGGGACACCGGGGAGCTGTTTTTT
cdr3_aa: CASLHGDTGELFF
d_call: -
j_call: TRBJ2-2
v_call: TRBV19
clone_size: -

cdr3_nt: TGTGCCAGCAGCTCAGGGAGCGGGACTGAAGCTTTCTTT
cdr3_aa: CASSSGSGTEAFF
d_call: -
j_call: TRBJ1-1
v_call: TRBV6-5
clone_size: -

cdr3_nt: TGTGCCAGCAGCGCCCCGGGACAGCTATTTACTTATGGCTACACCTTC
cdr3_aa: CASSAPGQLFTYGYTF
d_call: TRBD1
j_call: TRBJ1-2
v_call: TRBV9
clone_size: -

cdr3_nt: TGTGCCTGGAGTCAGGACAGGGAGTCACCCCTCCACTTT
cdr3_aa: CAWSQDRESPLHF
d_call: TRBD1
j_call: TRBJ1-6
v_call: TRBV30
clone_size: -

cdr3_nt: TGCGCCAGCAGCCCGATCGGGGTTCGGGGAAACACCATATATTTT
cdr3_aa: CASSPIGVRGNTIYF
d_call: -
j_call: TRBJ1-3
v_call: TRBV4-1
clone_size: many

cdr3_nt: TGTGCCAGCAGCCCCCCGAGAACGATTAATGAAAAACTGTTTTTT
cdr3_aa: CASSPPRTINEKLFF
d_call: -
j_call: TRBJ1-4
v_call: TRBV7-9
clone_size: once

cdr3_nt: TGCGCCAGCAGCTTGGGCCAGGGGTACGGGGAGCTGTTTTTT
cdr3_aa: CASSLGQGYGELFF
d_call: -
j_call: TRBJ2-2
v_call: TRBV5-1
clone_size: once

cdr3_nt: TGTGCCAGCACGGGGGGGGTAGTTGTCCAGCCCCAGCATTTT
cdr3_aa: CASTGGVVVQPQHF
d_call: -
j_call: TRBJ1-5
v_call: TRBV6-5
clone_size: -

cdr3_nt: TGTGCCAGCAGTTCCAGAGGACAGGGTGTTAATGGCTACACCTTC
cdr3_aa: CASSSRGQGVNGYTF
d_call: TRBD1
j_call: TRBJ1-2
v_call: TRBV6-5
clone_size: once

cdr3_nt: TGCGCCAGCAGCCAGACAGGGATGAGGACAGATACGCAGTATTTT
cdr3_aa: CASSQTGMRTDTQYF
d_call: TRBD1
j_call: TRBJ2-3
v_call: TRBV5-1
clone_size: -

cdr3_nt: TGTGCCAGCAGTTTTCGGGACAGGGTTTTCTATGGCTACACCTTC
cdr3_aa: CASSFRDRVFYGYTF
d_call: TRBD1
j_call: TRBJ1-2
v_call: TRBV28
clone_size: -